This T cell receptor beta chain came from a study of beta chain features in type 1 diabetes. Study-wide points: Within the patient group, naive, central memory and Treg TCRB repertoires appeared more similar to each other than within healthy donors.

The CDR3 covers 16 residues. The germline gives CDR1 SEHNR, CDR2 FQNEAQ (reference sequence). Trimming removed 5 bases from V and 5 bases from J; junction bases left unmatched: 11. Remarks on this clone: Antigen specificity is unknown.

In total, each donor contributed a single heparinised blood draw that averaged around 100 mL. Expressed TCRB transcripts were sequenced, since all the RNA that had been isolated was reverse transcribed. Profiling relied on immunoSEQ multiplex PCR, and the TCRdb table lists in-frame clones only, not all of them. The repertoire holds 350,000 to 450,000 clones, with more than 13% as singletons. The J gene is TRBJ2-1, the V gene TRBV7-9; TRBD2 aligns across 8 bases. Sequences were obtained from naive CD4+ T cells from blood. This sequence originates from a woman in her late teens or twenties in good health. The chain's CDR3 is CASSPRPGGPHNEQFF. CDR3 sequence (DNA): TGTGCCAGCAGCCCCCGACCGGGAGGGCCCCACAATGAGCAGTTCTTC.